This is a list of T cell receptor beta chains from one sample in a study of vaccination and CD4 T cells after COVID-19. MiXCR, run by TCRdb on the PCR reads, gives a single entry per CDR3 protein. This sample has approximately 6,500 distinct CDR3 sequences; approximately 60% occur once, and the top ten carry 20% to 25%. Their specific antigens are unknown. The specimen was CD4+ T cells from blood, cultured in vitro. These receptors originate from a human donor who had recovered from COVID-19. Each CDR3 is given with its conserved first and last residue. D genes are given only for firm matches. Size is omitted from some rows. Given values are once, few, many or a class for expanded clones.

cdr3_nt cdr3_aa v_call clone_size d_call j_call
TGCAGTGCTAGAGGGGACAGGGAGTACGAAAAACTGTTTTTT CSARGDREYEKLFF TRBV20-1 once TRBD1 TRBJ1-4
TGTGCCAGCAGTTTTGCTCATAGCAATCAGCCCCAGCATTTT CASSFAHSNQPQHF TRBV12-3/TRBV12-4 few NA TRBJ1-5
TGTGCCAGCAGCGTAAATCCCCAGGGTGACGCCTATGGCTACACCTTC CASSVNPQGDAYGYTF TRBV7-2 NA NA TRBJ1-2
TGCAGTGCGACTTTGACAGGGGCCTCCTACGAGCAGTACTTC CSATLTGASYEQYF TRBV20-1 NA TRBD1 TRBJ2-7
TGTGCCAGTAGCTTCAGGGGCGGGGACACTGAAGCTTTCTTT CASSFRGGDTEAFF TRBV19 NA NA TRBJ1-1
TGTGCCAGTAGTAAAGAGGGACCCTATGGCTACACCTTC CASSKEGPYGYTF TRBV19 NA NA TRBJ1-2
TGTGCCAGCAGTGTTCCTCTAGCGGGGGTCGCGAACACCGGGGAGCTGTTTTTT CASSVPLAGVANTGELFF TRBV2 once TRBD2 TRBJ2-2
TGTGCCAGCAGGATGGGGACCCCCGTAGGCAATGAGCAGTTCTTC CASRMGTPVGNEQFF TRBV6-2/TRBV6-3 NA NA TRBJ2-1
TGTGCCAGTAGTATCAACCCCCAGGGGGGGGAGACCCAGTACTTC CASSINPQGGETQYF TRBV19 NA NA TRBJ2-5
TGTGCCAGTAGTATGCCTAGCGGGAGGGTGAATGAGCAGTTCTTC CASSMPSGRVNEQFF TRBV19 NA TRBD2 TRBJ2-1
TGTGCCAGCGGCGGAGGGCTGGGACTAGCGGCAAACACCGGGGAGCTGTTTTTT CASGGGLGLAANTGELFF TRBV5-8 NA TRBD2 TRBJ2-2
TGCAGTGCTAGCACGACAGGAGGGAACACTGAAGCTTTCTTT CSASTTGGNTEAFF TRBV20-1 NA NA TRBJ1-1
TGTGCCAGCAGCTACAGGGGTAAGGGAAACACTGAAGCTTTCTTT CASSYRGKGNTEAFF TRBV11-3 NA TRBD1 TRBJ1-1
TGTGCCAGCAGTATCGGGACTAGCCAAGATTCAGATACGCAGTATTTT CASSIGTSQDSDTQYF TRBV2 once TRBD2 TRBJ2-3
TGTGCCAGCAGTTACTCTTCTCCCGGGGAGCTGTTTTTT CASSYSSPGELFF TRBV6-2/TRBV6-3 NA NA TRBJ2-2
TGTGCCAGCAAAAATCCGGGACAAGTAGTTTGGGATACGCAGTATTTT CASKNPGQVVWDTQYF TRBV28 NA NA TRBJ2-3
TGTGCCAGCAGTTTATCGGGTCAATCCTACAGCGAGCAGTACTTC CASSLSGQSYSEQYF TRBV27 NA NA TRBJ2-7
TGTGCCATCAGTGAGTCTCCAGCTAACTATGGCTACACCTTC CAISESPANYGYTF TRBV10-3 NA NA TRBJ1-2
TGTGCCAGCAGTCCTGGACGGATTAATTCACCCCTCCACTTT CASSPGRINSPLHF TRBV6-1 few NA TRBJ1-6
TGTGCCAGCAGTTCATATAGCGGGTTGGGCAACAATGAGCAGTTCTTC CASSSYSGLGNNEQFF TRBV27 NA TRBD2 TRBJ2-1
TGTGCCAGCAGGTCGGCAGGGGTGGAAGGTAGGGATGGCTACACCTTC CASRSAGVEGRDGYTF TRBV27 NA NA TRBJ1-2
TGTGCCAGCAAGGCCAGGCGGGATTCACCCCTCCACTTT CASKARRDSPLHF TRBV6-1 NA NA TRBJ1-6
TGTGCCAGCAGTTTATTAGGGGCGTCAGAAGGCGGCTACACCTTC CASSLLGASEGGYTF TRBV27 NA NA TRBJ1-2
TGTGCCAGCAGTTACTTGGACGTGGAAGCTTTCTTT CASSYLDVEAFF TRBV6-5 NA NA TRBJ1-1
TGTGCCAGCAGCTTAGTAGCGGGAGGAGGCGAGACCCAGTACTTC CASSLVAGGGETQYF TRBV7-9 once TRBD2 TRBJ2-5
TGTGCCAGCAGCTTTGAGAGGGGCCCTCCAGAGACCCAGTACTTC CASSFERGPPETQYF TRBV11-1 NA NA TRBJ2-5
TGCAGTGCTAGAGATTGGGGACAGGGGGATGAGACCCAGTACTTC CSARDWGQGDETQYF TRBV20-1 NA TRBD1 TRBJ2-5
TGCAGTGCTATACCCGACAGAAATCAGCCCCAGCATTTT CSAIPDRNQPQHF TRBV20-1 NA NA TRBJ1-5
TGTGCCAGCAGCTTCCGGGCTGGCGGCTCCTACAATGAGCAGTTCTTC CASSFRAGGSYNEQFF TRBV7-3 few NA TRBJ2-1
TGTGCCAGCAGTTACTCGAATCGGATAAACAATGAGCAGTTCTTC CASSYSNRINNEQFF TRBV6-5 NA NA TRBJ2-1
TGTGCCAGCAGCCCACTAGCGGAGTTCACAGATACGCAGTATTTT CASSPLAEFTDTQYF TRBV6-1 few TRBD2 TRBJ2-3
TGTGCCAGCAGCTTGGCCATCTACGAGCAGTACTTC CASSLAIYEQYF TRBV5-8 NA NA TRBJ2-7
TGTGCCAGCAGCCCCTTGACAGGGGGCTTTGGAAACACCATATATTTT CASSPLTGGFGNTIYF TRBV9 NA TRBD1 TRBJ1-3
TGTGCCAGCAGTCACCGGGACAGCGAGCAGTACTTC CASSHRDSEQYF TRBV27 large TRBD1 TRBJ2-7
TGTGCCAGTAGTGCACAGGTAGGCACCGGGGAGCTGTTTTTT CASSAQVGTGELFF TRBV19 NA NA TRBJ2-2
TGTGCCAGCAGGCCCCAGGGTTGGGGCTACACCTTC CASRPQGWGYTF TRBV28 NA NA TRBJ1-2
TGTGCCAGTAGTCCGCTGAACACTGAAGCTTTCTTT CASSPLNTEAFF TRBV19 once NA TRBJ1-1
TGTGCCAGCAGCACCACACGTTCCGGGACAGGGGGCGACTATGGCTACACCTTC CASSTTRSGTGGDYGYTF TRBV21-1 NA NA TRBJ1-2
TGTGCCAGCAGTTGGGACAAAAACAGGAGTGGCTACACCTTC CASSWDKNRSGYTF TRBV6-5 once NA TRBJ1-2
TGCAGTGCTAGAGATGGGGGGAGGGCCGAAGCCGAGCAGTACTTC CSARDGGRAEAEQYF TRBV20-1 NA TRBD2 TRBJ2-7
TGCGCCAGCAGCCAAGGCCCGGTTGGAAACACCATATATTTT CASSQGPVGNTIYF TRBV4-1 NA NA TRBJ1-3
TGTGCCAGCAGCCGTTGGCAGGGGAGAACTGAAGCTTTCTTT CASSRWQGRTEAFF TRBV7-2 hyperexpanded NA TRBJ1-1
TGTGCCTGGAGTGCGATCCGCAGGGGGCCGGGCTACACCTTC CAWSAIRRGPGYTF TRBV30 NA TRBD1 TRBJ1-2
TGTGCCAGCAGTTACGGAGGGAGCACAGATACGCAGTATTTT CASSYGGSTDTQYF TRBV6-5 NA NA TRBJ2-3
TGTGCCAGCAGGAGGGCAGGGAACACTGAAGCTTTCTTT CASRRAGNTEAFF TRBV27 NA NA TRBJ1-1
TGTGCCAGCAGTTACCACCCGGGACAGGGGGCCGGCTACACCTTC CASSYHPGQGAGYTF TRBV6-2/TRBV6-3 few TRBD1 TRBJ1-2
TGTGCCAGCAGCGTTGGGCCATCCTACAATGAGCAGTTCTTC CASSVGPSYNEQFF TRBV5-4 NA NA TRBJ2-1
TGTGCCAGCAGTTTATTTGTTTATGGGACCACCTACAATGAGCAGTTCTTC CASSLFVYGTTYNEQFF TRBV12-3/TRBV12-4 NA NA TRBJ2-1
TGTGCCAGCAGGGACGACCGGACAGGGGGACGATCACCCCTCCACTTT CASRDDRTGGRSPLHF TRBV6-1 few TRBD1 TRBJ1-6
TGTGCCACGGACAGTACTAGCGGTCGCACAGATACGCAGTATTTT CATDSTSGRTDTQYF TRBV28 NA TRBD2 TRBJ2-3
TGTGCCTGGAGCCCCTTTCCGGGACTGATCTCTGGGGCCAACGTCCTGACTTTC CAWSPFPGLISGANVLTF TRBV30 NA NA TRBJ2-6
TGCAGTGCTTCAACGGACAGGCAAGAGACCCAGTACTTC CSASTDRQETQYF TRBV20-1 NA TRBD1 TRBJ2-5